This TCR beta chain was profiled in a study of T cells after yellow fever vaccination. V trimming: 5 bases; J trimming: 3 bases; junction bases outside the gene matches: 2. The CDR3 is 14 amino acids. CDR1 and CDR2 from the germline V gene are LNHDA and SQIVND (reference sequence). As to this clonotype: What it binds is not known.

Broader study findings: Faster peaking, at day 5 versus 15, marked a secondary response that was weaker. Across the CD4 and CD8 compartments, a small share of clonotypes was present in both.

A universal primer site and UMIs were added as TCR cDNA was made by 5'RACE template switching. TCRdb analysed the 5' RACE reads with MiXCR anew, one entry per CDR3 protein. The data show over 110,000 distinct CDR3 sequences, with less than 9.5% seen just once and approximately 0.78% held by the top ten. The sequence was obtained from a man in his thirties or forties who received the YFV17D yellow fever vaccine. V gene TRBV19 combines with J gene TRBJ2-7; 12 bases are a match to TRBD2. The material was CD4+ T cells sorted from PBMCs, obtained 5 days after the yellow fever booster vaccination. CDR3 in amino acids: CASSASGRGYEQYF. The CDR3 DNA reads TGTGCCAGTAGTGCTAGCGGGAGGGGCTACGAGCAGTACTTC.